This T cell receptor beta chain was identified during a study of cytomegalovirus exposure and HLA in healthy donors. Overall study context: The approximately 120 validation repertoires, a later analysis reported, used the same platform as the approximately 650 first-cohort repertoires.

This clone came up a few times. What it binds is unknown. Here immunoSEQ multiplex PCR was the method, and the copy in TCRdb shows in-frame clones only, minus some. This repertoire shows 95,000 to 150,000 clones, about 88% found once; its top ten account for around 1.1%. A roughly 130-subject validation cohort, separate from the roughly 700-subject first cohort, supplied the donors. Study conclusions and caveats: Researchers counted around 170 TCR beta chains as cytomegalovirus-associated. Rare TCR sequences predominated, though certain public TCRs were found in many donors.

The sequence was collected from a woman younger than 30 in good health and CMV-seronegative. Sequencing used PBMCs.

This CDR3 is CASSKTGSYEQYV. The CDR3 coding sequence is TGTGCCAGCAGTAAGACAGGGTCCTACGAGCAGTACGTC. The rearrangement links TRBV27 to TRBJ2-7, with 7 bases that match TRBD1. V shed 5 bases, J shed 1 base, and the junction held 2 bases outside the gene matches. Germline assignment: CDR1 MNHEY and CDR2 SMNVEV (reference sequence). The CDR3 covers 13 residues.